This is a list of T cell receptor beta chains from one sample in a study of control samples from healthy donors and cancer patients. Measured with immunoSEQ multiplex PCR; TCRdb has only the in-frame clones, and not every one. The data contain 60,000 to 85,000 clones, around 92% of them singletons. Sequenced material: blood. The receptors come from a woman aged 60-70 years in good health. Both conserved end residues are part of each CDR3. A D gene is named only where the DNA matches it firmly. Not every row has a clone size; where given, it reads once, few, many or a size class.

DNA | CDR3 | J | size | V | D
TGTGCCAGCAGCGACGACAGGGTTTTTCATGGCTACACCTTC | CASSDDRVFHGYTF | TRBJ1-2 | . | TRBV28 | TRBD1
TGTGCCAGCTCACCAGGGGGAGGCAGGAGTACCCCCGAGCAGTACTTC | CASSPGGGRSTPEQYF | TRBJ2-7 | few | TRBV18 | .
TGTGCCAGCTGTCCTTCTCGGGGTATGAATTCACCCCTCCACTTT | CASCPSRGMNSPLHF | TRBJ1-6 | . | TRBV14 | .
TGCGCCAGCAGCCAGGGGACACTTAATACGCAGTATTTT | CASSQGTLNTQYF | TRBJ2-3 | once | TRBV4-1 | .
TGTGCCAGCAGTACGAACAGAGACGGGTCACCCCTCCACTTT | CASSTNRDGSPLHF | TRBJ1-6 | once | TRBV28 | .
TGCGCCAGCACCTTTGGTGGGACGGGGTACAATGAGCAGTTCTTC | CASTFGGTGYNEQFF | TRBJ2-1 | . | TRBV5-1 | .
TGTGCCAGCAGCGTCTCTAGCGAAATCTACAATGAGCAGTTCTTC | CASSVSSEIYNEQFF | TRBJ2-1 | . | TRBV9 | .
TGTGCCAGCAGCCAAGAAGGATTCGGGGTTTTGGGGAAACTGTTTTTT | CASSQEGFGVLGKLFF | TRBJ1-4 | . | TRBV3-1/TRBV3-2 | .
TGTGCCAGCATCCCGACAGGGGGCACTGAAAAACTGTTTTTT | CASIPTGGTEKLFF | TRBJ1-4 | . | TRBV28 | TRBD1
TGTGCCAGCAGCCAAGTGAGGGGGAGCTCCTACGAGCAGTACTTC | CASSQVRGSSYEQYF | TRBJ2-7 | . | TRBV14 | .
TGTGCCACCAGTGTCCCGGACAAATACCGGATCACAGATACGCAGTATTTT | CATSVPDKYRITDTQYF | TRBJ2-3 | . | TRBV24-1 | .
TGTGCCAGCAGCTTAGGAGGGGGCTCTGGAAACACCATATATTTT | CASSLGGGSGNTIYF | TRBJ1-3 | . | TRBV7-2 | .
TGTGCCAGCAGCGGCAATTCAATTGAAAAACTGTTTTTT | CASSGNSIEKLFF | TRBJ1-4 | . | TRBV11-2 | .
TGTGCCAGCAGTTTATATGGCCTATCTAGCGGACAGGGGCAGTTCTTC | CASSLYGLSSGQGQFF | TRBJ2-1 | few | TRBV28 | .
TGTGCCAGCAGCCCTAACAGCTACGAGCAGTACTTC | CASSPNSYEQYF | TRBJ2-7 | . | TRBV6-2/TRBV6-3 | .
TGTGCCAGCAGTTTGACAGCCCCGACACCCCTCCACTTT | CASSLTAPTPLHF | TRBJ1-6 | . | TRBV6-6 | .
TGTGCCAGCAGCTTATGGCGGTCGAACACTGAAGCTTTCTTT | CASSLWRSNTEAFF | TRBJ1-1 | . | TRBV11-1 | .
TGCGCCAGCACCCCTTCGGGTTCCTCTAGCGGGAGCTACGAGCAGTACTTC | CASTPSGSSSGSYEQYF | TRBJ2-7 | . | TRBV4-1 | TRBD2
TGTGCCAGCAGCCAAGATGGCCTCCCGGGAGCGACCGGGAGCTACACCTTC | CASSQDGLPGATGSYTF | TRBJ1-2 | . | TRBV3-1/TRBV3-2 | .
TGTGCCAGTACTTCAGGGGGGTTACAGGGGAAGAGCAATCAGCCCCAGCATTTT | CASTSGGLQGKSNQPQHF | TRBJ1-5 | . | TRBV19 | TRBD1
TGTGCCAGAGCTCGCCGGGTCCCCAGGCAAAAGGCTAATGAAAAACTGTTTTTT | CARARRVPRQKANEKLFF | TRBJ1-4 | . | TRBV7-5 | .
TGTGCCAGCAGTGAAGCCTTCTCCCGGGATAGGGGCTACACCTTC | CASSEAFSRDRGYTF | TRBJ1-2 | . | TRBV6-1 | .
TGTGCCAGCAGCTTATTAGCAGGGAGGCATGAGCAGTTCTTC | CASSLLAGRHEQFF | TRBJ2-1 | . | TRBV11-2 | .
TGTGCCAGCTCACCTCCGGGGGGGGGCACCTACAATGAGCAGTTCTTC | CASSPPGGGTYNEQFF | TRBJ2-1 | . | TRBV18 | TRBD2
TGTGCCAGTAGCATTCATTTGGGACAGACCTACGAGCAGTACTTC | CASSIHLGQTYEQYF | TRBJ2-7 | . | TRBV19 | TRBD1
TGCGCCAGCAGTGAGATCCTCCCCGGGACTAGCGGGAAGACAGGGGAGCAGTTCTTC | CASSEILPGTSGKTGEQFF | TRBJ2-1 | . | TRBV10-1 | TRBD2
TGCGCCAGCAGCCCGTTAGTACTAGCGGGCGGCACAGATACGCAGTATTTT | CASSPLVLAGGTDTQYF | TRBJ2-3 | . | TRBV5-1 | TRBD2
TGTGCCACCAGCAGAGGGTTGGCAGGGAATGGTTCACCCCTCCACTTT | CATSRGLAGNGSPLHF | TRBJ1-6 | . | TRBV15 | .
TGTGCCAGCAGTTTAGGGCGTGGCAATGAGCAGTTCTTC | CASSLGRGNEQFF | TRBJ2-1 | once | TRBV12-3/TRBV12-4 | .
TGTGCCACCAGTGGGGGAGGGAATCAGCCCCAGCATTTT | CATSGGGNQPQHF | TRBJ1-5 | . | TRBV24-1 | .
TGTGCCAGTAGTATATTACGGGACAGACCCTATGGCTACACCTTC | CASSILRDRPYGYTF | TRBJ1-2 | . | TRBV19 | TRBD1
TGTGCCAGCAGTGAATATAAACAGGCGGGAGCTGGGGAGACCCAGTACTTC | CASSEYKQAGAGETQYF | TRBJ2-5 | . | TRBV25-1 | TRBD2
TGTGCCAGCAGCCTTCCTGGGCCCAAAGAGACCCAGTACTTC | CASSLPGPKETQYF | TRBJ2-5 | . | TRBV11-2 | .
TGTGCCAGCAGCCCCCGGGGCTCGGGAAACACCATATATTTT | CASSPRGSGNTIYF | TRBJ1-3 | . | TRBV9 | .
TGCGCCAGCAGCCAAGATTGGAGGAGGGCCGGCAAAAACATTCAGTACTTC | CASSQDWRRAGKNIQYF | TRBJ2-4 | . | TRBV4-1 | .
TGTGCCAGTAGTATCGATCTAGCGGGTTCTTACAATGAGCAGTTCTTC | CASSIDLAGSYNEQFF | TRBJ2-1 | . | TRBV19 | TRBD2
TGTGCCAGCGGGGCCTTAACCACTGAAGCTTTCTTT | CASGALTTEAFF | TRBJ1-1 | . | TRBV14 | .
TGTGCCAGTAGTGGCGGGACTAGCGGGGGCAGCTCCTACGAGCAGTACTTC | CASSGGTSGGSSYEQYF | TRBJ2-7 | . | TRBV19 | TRBD2
TGCAGCGTTCGATTTTATGGGCGGGGGGCTGACTATGGCTACACCTTC | CSVRFYGRGADYGYTF | TRBJ1-2 | . | TRBV29-1 | .
TGCGCCAGCAGCTTGGCCTTGGAGACCCAGTACTTC | CASSLALETQYF | TRBJ2-5 | once | TRBV5-1 | .
TGTGCCAGCAGAGGACAGTTGAACACTGAAGCTTTCTTT | CASRGQLNTEAFF | TRBJ1-1 | . | TRBV25-1 | .
TGTGCCAGCAAAAGAGCCCTGCAGTACGAGCAGTACTTC | CASKRALQYEQYF | TRBJ2-7 | . | TRBV2 | .
TGTGCCAGCAGCCAAGACCCTCGAGGGTCGGATGAGCAGTTCTTC | CASSQDPRGSDEQFF | TRBJ2-1 | . | TRBV3-1/TRBV3-2 | .
TGCAGCGTTACTAGCGGGTCCTACAATGAGCAGTTCTTC | CSVTSGSYNEQFF | TRBJ2-1 | . | TRBV29-1 | TRBD2
TGTGCCAGCAGCGCACCGGGACAGGGAACCTACGAGCAGTACTTC | CASSAPGQGTYEQYF | TRBJ2-7 | once | TRBV11-2 | TRBD1
TGCGCCAGCAGCTTTGGGGGAGGTGGAAACACCATATATTTT | CASSFGGGGNTIYF | TRBJ1-3 | . | TRBV5-1 | .
TGTGCCAGCAGCGCCGAACAGGGGAGGGGGAGCACTGAAGCTTTCTTT | CASSAEQGRGSTEAFF | TRBJ1-1 | . | TRBV11-2 | TRBD1
TGTGCCAGCTCCCCAGGGTCTGGGGCCAACGTCCTGACTTTC | CASSPGSGANVLTF | TRBJ2-6 | . | TRBV6-4 | .